The 20 T cell receptor beta chains in this list originate from one sample, sequenced in a study of T cell responses to AZD1222 COVID-19 vaccine. Profiled with immunoSEQ multiplex PCR; TCRdb holds only in-frame clones, not every one. The sample holds 110,000 or so clones, around nine tenths seen once. The sample in question was peripheral blood, obtained on day 0 of MenACWY control vaccination. Every receptor here comes from an adult in good health.

The chain carries TRBV6-5 and TRBJ2-3; no reliable D call. Germline V gene sequence: CDR1 MNHEY, CDR2 SVGAGI. The CDR3 totals 15 residues. Trimming removed 0 bases at V and 4 bases at J, with 11 bases between. CDR3 sequence: CASSYSPISPDTQYF. CDR3 nucleotide sequence: TGTGCCAGCAGTTACTCGCCCATCTCCCCAGATACGCAGTATTTT.

As DNA, the CDR3 is TGCGCCAGCAGCCAAGGGGATCCAGGGACCAACACTGAAGCTTTCTTT. Encoded protein: CASSQGDPGTNTEAFF. The rearrangement links TRBV4-3 to TRBJ1-1, with D possibly being TRBD1 (5 bases). Germline V CDR1 and CDR2: LGHNA, YSLEER. The CDR3 covers 16 residues. V was pared by 1 base and J by 2 bases, with 14 bases between.

This clone appeared a single time. J is TRBJ1-1 and V is TRBV5-1, with TRBD1 as a possible D gene (6 bases). The V and J ends lost 3 bases and 11 bases respectively, with 17 bases between them. CDR1 is SGHRS and CDR2 is YFSETQ in the germline V gene. The CDR3 covers 13 residues. The CDR3 nucleotides read TGCGCCAGCAGCTCGATGGTAGGGGGGCCGGCTTTCTTT. It yields the protein CASSSMVGGPAFF.

The chain carries TRBV7-9 and TRBJ1-4, with no clear D. CDR3 length: 14 amino acids. Looked up from germline, CDR1 is SEHNR and CDR2 is FQNEAQ (reference sequence). Trimming removed 1 base at V and 8 bases at J, with 11 bases between. CDR3 coding DNA: TGTGCCAGCAGCTTAGTGGCGGGGAACGAAAAACTGTTTTTT. Translation: CASSLVAGNEKLFF.

The CDR3: CASSFLLHDRGRKTGELFF. The CDR3 region has the DNA TGTGCCAGCAGCTTTCTCCTGCACGACAGGGGAAGGAAAACCGGGGAGCTGTTTTTT. The rearrangement uses TRBV7-9 and TRBJ2-2; 8 bases map to TRBD1. CDR1 is SEHNR, CDR2 FQNEAQ, per germline (reference sequence). Losses at the gene ends were 3 bases for V and 5 bases for J; bases not matched to a gene: 17. This CDR3 has 19 residues.

This chain links TRBV18 with TRBJ2-3, with D perhaps TRBD2 (5 bases). The CDR3 runs to 14 residues. Trimming left V 2 bases short and J 2 bases short, with 8 bases between. Germline V gives CDR1 KGHSH, CDR2 LQKENI. CDR3 sequence (DNA): TGTGCCAGCTCACCAGAGACTAACACAGATACGCAGTATTTT. Translation gives CASSPETNTDTQYF.

J is TRBJ1-1 and V is TRBV30, with D tentatively TRBD1 (5 bases). The V gene lost 4 bases and the J gene lost 11 bases, with 14 bases spanning the gap. The length of the CDR3 is 11 residues. Germline V CDR1 and CDR2: GTSNPN, SVGIG (reference sequence). The CDR3 loop is CAWTWGVRAFF. The CDR3 nucleotides read TGTGCCTGGACATGGGGGGTTCGCGCTTTCTTT.

The J gene is TRBJ2-3, the V gene TRBV18; the match to TRBD1 covers 11 bases. This CDR3 is 17 amino acids long. Germline V gene lookup returns CDR1 KGHSH and CDR2 LQKENI. V trimming: 2 bases; J trimming: 4 bases; junction bases outside the gene matches: 8. The CDR3 sequence is CASSPSGQGAQPDTQYF. Written as DNA, the CDR3 is TGTGCCAGCTCACCAAGTGGACAGGGGGCCCAACCAGATACGCAGTATTTT. Supplemented by reference TRBV18 and TRBJ2-3, the full variable domain reads NAGVMQNPRHLVRRRGQEARLRCSPMKGHSHVYWYRQLPEEGLKFMVYLQKENIIDESGMPKERFSAEFPKEGPSILRIQQVVRGDSAAYFCASSPSGQGAQPDTQYFGPGTRLTVL.

This clone was counted only a few times. The genes are TRBV19 and TRBJ1-5; D not certain. Trimming removed 1 base from V and 0 bases from J, with 4 bases in between. CDR1 and CDR2 (germline): LNHDA, SQIVND (reference sequence). The CDR3 length is 14 residues. The CDR3 DNA is TGTGCCAGTAGTATAGTTTCTAGCAATCAGCCCCAGCATTTT. Encoded protein: CASSIVSSNQPQHF.

The chain recombines TRBV28 with TRBJ1-6; D remains unclear. V dropped 8 bases and J dropped 6 bases, with 5 bases sitting between them. The CDR3 runs 11 residues. In germline, CDR1 is MDHEN, CDR2 SYDVKM. This CDR3 is CASQSNSPLHF. The CDR3 bases are TGTGCCAGCCAGAGTAATTCACCCCTCCACTTT.

The chain recombines TRBV5-5 with TRBJ2-3; no firm D call. Trimming removed 6 bases from V and 6 bases from J, with 23 bases in between. CDR3 length equals 16 residues. The germline gives CDR1 SGHKS, CDR2 YYEKEE (reference sequence). CDR3 coding DNA: TGTGCCAGCACCCCCCGGGCTAGTTCGATCGGGGATACGCAGTATTTT. Protein: CASTPRASSIGDTQYF.

This clone was seen only once. The V call is TRBV12-3 or TRBV12-4, the J call TRBJ2-7; D possibly uses TRBD1 or TRBD2 (5 bases each). Trimming cost V 5 bases and J 2 bases, with 10 bases left between them. The CDR3 length is 13 residues. The CDR3 region has the DNA TGTGCCAGCAGTAAACAGGAGGCCTACGAGCAGTACTTC. Translated, it gives CASSKQEAYEQYF.

The chain uses TRBV4-3 and TRBJ2-7; no clear D. CDR3 length equals 14 residues. V was trimmed by 3 bases and J by 5 bases, leaving 14 bases between them. Germline V gene lookup returns CDR1 LGHNA and CDR2 YSLEER. CDR3 sequence: CASSHNKYGNEQYF. CDR3 sequence (DNA): TGCGCCAGCAGCCATAACAAATATGGAAACGAGCAGTACTTC.

The chain carries TRBV5-6 and TRBJ2-4; possible D gene TRBD2, 5 bases. The CDR3 is 17 amino acids. Deletions cut 4 bases from V and 6 bases from J, with 23 bases between. The V gene's germline CDR1 is SGHDT and CDR2 YYEEEE. CDR3 in amino acids: CASSPARVWADTNIQYF. The CDR3 bases are TGTGCCAGCAGCCCAGCGAGGGTCTGGGCCGACACAAACATTCAGTACTTC.

V is TRBV9 and J is TRBJ2-2; 10 bases are shared with TRBD1. The CDR3 sequence is 16 residues long. V lost 3 bases, J lost 6 bases, and 8 bases stayed unmatched. Germline V lookup: CDR1 SGDLS, CDR2 YYNGEE. DNA of the CDR3: TGTGCCAGCAGCGGCACCGGGACAGGGGTGGCCGGGGAGCTGTTTTTT. It encodes CASSGTGTGVAGELFF.

J is TRBJ2-3 and V is TRBV5-4, with D possibly called TRBD1 or TRBD2 (5 bases each). Trimming removed 3 bases from V and 4 bases from J, with 15 bases in between. This CDR3 region has 15 residues. CDR1 is SGHNT and CDR2 is YYREEE in the germline V gene (reference sequence). The CDR3 protein is CASSSRQGTADTQYF. DNA of the CDR3: TGTGCCAGCAGCTCCCGCCAAGGGACCGCAGATACGCAGTATTTT.

This clone has a handful of counts. Other DNA sequences in this sample translate to the same CDR3. V is TRBV7-2 and J is TRBJ1-5, with 10 bases matching TRBD1. V lost 3 bases to trimming and J lost 1 base; unmatched junction nucleotides: 3. Germline V gene lookup returns CDR1 SGHTA and CDR2 FQGNSA. The CDR3 is 16 residues long. CDR3 sequence (DNA): TGTGCCAGCAGCTTGGACAGGGGGAACAGCAATCAGCCCCAGCATTTT. Amino acid sequence: CASSLDRGNSNQPQHF.

This clone has a handful of counts. The chain combines TRBV19 with TRBJ2-1, with 8 bases aligning to TRBD2. Trimming at V came to 5 bases and at J to 8 bases, leaving 8 bases not matched to a gene. There are 14 residues in the CDR3. Germline V gene sequence: CDR1 LNHDA, CDR2 SQIVND (reference sequence). The DNA of the CDR3 is TGTGCCAGTAGTCTAACGGGGGGGCGCCATGAGCAGTTCTTC. This sequence encodes CASSLTGGRHEQFF.

CDR3 DNA sequence: TGCGCCAGCAGCTCGACAAACAACTATGGCTACACCTTC. Its protein is CASSSTNNYGYTF. V usage is TRBV5-1 and J usage is TRBJ1-2; no firm D call. Germline CDR1 is SGHRS and CDR2 is YFSETQ. The CDR3 sequence is 13 residues long. The germline V and J ends were trimmed by 3 bases and 2 bases, with 8 bases remaining between them.

The V call is TRBV6-5, the J call TRBJ2-3, with D perhaps being TRBD1 or TRBD2 (5 bases each). The CDR3 extends over 15 amino acids. Trimming cost V 0 bases and J 3 bases, with 10 bases left between them. Germline V CDR1 and CDR2: MNHEY, SVGAGI. Written as DNA, the CDR3 is TGTGCCAGCAGTTACTCTGGGGGTCGTACAGATACGCAGTATTTT. Amino acid sequence: CASSYSGGRTDTQYF.